This TCR beta chain was obtained from a study of CD8 T cells in Susac syndrome. General study results and limits: A relatively small number of individuals underwent TCR sequencing and HLA analysis.

The germline V gene has CDR1 SGDLS and CDR2 YYNGEE. The CDR3 runs 13 residues. Trimming left V 0 bases short and J 8 bases short, with 9 bases between. RNA was extracted with the RNeasy kit, and a quantity of roughly 0.45 to 1 ug was reverse transcribed using random hexamers. The CDR3 of TCR beta was amplified by immunoSEQ multiplex PCR across 54 Vbeta and 13 Jbeta. TCRdb recomputed calls from the immunoSEQ multiplex PCR reads with MiXCR, one row per CDR3 protein. The sample has 200,000 or so distinct CDR3 sequences; about 90% are singletons. Remarks on this clonotype: What it binds is not known.

The sequence derives from a human donor with multiple sclerosis. The sample was CD8+ T cells from PBMCs. The chain is built from TRBV9 and TRBJ2-4, with a weak D call TRBD2 (6 bases). In DNA form, the CDR3 reads TGTGCCAGCAGCGTAGGCGGGGAGGACATTCAGTACTTC. Translation: CASSVGGEDIQYF.